This TCR beta chain comes out of a study of radiation and T cells in renal cell carcinoma. The V end lost 9 bases, the J end lost 6 bases, and 15 bases lay between the germline ends. Germline V CDR1 and CDR2: LGHNT, FRNRAP. This CDR3 spans 13 amino acids. This table comes from immunoSEQ multiplex PCR, and its TCRdb copy is limited to in-frame clones, with some not included. The sample shows approximately 150,000 clones, approximately 86% of them seen only once. Indicated time point: blood 4 weeks post-SBRT, at nephrectomy. Sample treatment: 15 Gy SBRT to primary tumor, nephrectomy 4 weeks later. Nephrectomy followed 15 Gy stereotactic body radiation by 4 weeks. Blood was sampled at baseline, 2 weeks and 4 weeks after SBRT.

The gene calls are TRBV12-5 and TRBJ2-1, with D unclear. The sequencing used blood, collected from a patient whose treatment included radiotherapy and nephrectomy. The clonotype originates from a woman between 50 and 59 years old with renal cell carcinoma. The CDR3 spells CASGRRGGNEQFF. The DNA for the CDR3 is TGTGCTAGCGGGCGGAGAGGCGGCAATGAGCAGTTCTTC. The whole variable domain, remainder taken from reference TRBV12-5 and TRBJ2-1, is DARVTQTPRHKVTEMGQEVTMRCQPILGHNTVFWYRQTMMQGLELLAYFRNRAPLDDSGMPKDRFSAEMPDATLATLKIQPSEPRDSAVYFCASGRRGGNEQFFGPGTRLTVL.